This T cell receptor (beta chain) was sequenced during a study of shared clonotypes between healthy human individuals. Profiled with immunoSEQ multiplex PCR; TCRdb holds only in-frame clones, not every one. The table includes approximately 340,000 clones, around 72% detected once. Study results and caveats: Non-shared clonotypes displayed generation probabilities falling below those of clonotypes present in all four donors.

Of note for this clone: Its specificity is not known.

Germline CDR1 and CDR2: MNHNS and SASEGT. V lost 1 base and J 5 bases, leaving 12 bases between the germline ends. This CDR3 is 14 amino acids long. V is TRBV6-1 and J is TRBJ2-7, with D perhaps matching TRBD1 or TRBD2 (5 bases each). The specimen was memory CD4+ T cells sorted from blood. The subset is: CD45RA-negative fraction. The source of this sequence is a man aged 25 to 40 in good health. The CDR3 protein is CASSEDWGRNEQYF. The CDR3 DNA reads TGTGCCAGCAGTGAAGATTGGGGACGAAACGAGCAGTACTTC.